These 6 T cell receptor beta chains originate from one sample sequenced in a study of blood T cell repertoires in COVID-19. Data came from immunoSEQ multiplex PCR; TCRdb stores just in-frame clones and leaves some out. The sample has roughly 130,000 clones; around 88% are singletons. Sequenced input: PBMCs or T cells enriched from blood (not recorded which). These receptors were collected from a woman aged 45-65 years who had recovered from COVID-19.

V gene TRBV27 combines with J gene TRBJ2-2; 11 bases line up with TRBD2. CDR1 is MNHEY and CDR2 is SMNVEV in the germline V gene (reference sequence). Losses at the gene ends were 3 bases for V and 5 bases for J; bases not matched to a gene: 5. The CDR3 consists of 16 residues. This CDR3 reads CASSFLASGGTGELFF. In DNA form, the CDR3 reads TGTGCCAGCAGTTTCTTGGCTAGCGGGGGGACCGGGGAGCTGTTTTTT.

The gene calls are TRBV5-1 and TRBJ1-1; D not resolved. The CDR3 has 15 residues. Germline CDR1 and CDR2: SGHRS and YFSETQ. The V and J ends lost 4 bases and 0 bases respectively, with 13 bases between them. CDR3: CASSGSAGVNTEAFF. The DNA of the CDR3 is TGCGCCAGCAGCGGGTCGGCAGGCGTGAACACTGAAGCTTTCTTT. The full variable domain, with the rest looked up from reference TRBV5-1 and TRBJ1-1, is KAGVTQTPRYLIKTRGQQVTLSCSPISGHRSVSWYQQTPGQGLQFLFEYFSETQRNKGNFPGRFSGRQFSNSRSEMNVSTLELGDSALYLCASSGSAGVNTEAFFGQGTRLTVV.

This chain connects TRBV18 to TRBJ2-5; weak D call: TRBD1 (5 bases). V lost 2 bases to trimming and J lost 1 base, with 5 bases between them. The CDR3 totals 13 residues. Germline-derived CDR1 and CDR2 are KGHSH and LQKENI. CDR3 sequence: CASSPGAQETQYF. The CDR3 DNA sequence: TGTGCCAGCTCACCAGGGGCCCAAGAGACCCAGTACTTC.

The chain joins TRBV7-8 to TRBJ2-2; D possibly corresponds to TRBD1 (5 bases). Deletions cut 8 bases from V and 0 bases from J, with 16 bases between. The CDR3 is 16 residues long. The V gene's germline CDR1 is SGHVS and CDR2 FQNEAQ. The CDR3 loop reads CASSKVGATNTGELFF. The CDR3 bases are TGTGCCAGCTCAAAAGTAGGGGCGACGAACACCGGGGAGCTGTTTTTT.

The chain joins TRBV7-2 to TRBJ1-1, with a weak D call TRBD1 (5 bases). Between the trimmed V and J ends, which lost 4 bases and 6 bases, there was a span of 12 bases. The CDR3 spans 13 residues. From germline, CDR1 is SGHTA and CDR2 FQGNSA. The CDR3 is CASSSYQGSEAFF. The CDR3 coding sequence is TGTGCCAGCAGCTCGTACCAGGGTTCTGAAGCTTTCTTT. Based on the CDR3 plus reference TRBV7-2 and TRBJ1-1, the full variable domain is GAGVSQSPSNKVTEKGKDVELRCDPISGHTALYWYRQSLGQGLEFLIYFQGNSAPDKSGLPSDRFSAERTGGSVSTLTIQRTQQEDSAVYLCASSSYQGSEAFFGQGTRLTVV.

The chain carries TRBV9 and TRBJ2-3; TRBD2 matches at 9 bases. After removal of 3 bases from V and 4 bases from J, the junction contained 12 bases not matched to a gene. CDR1 is SGDLS and CDR2 is YYNGEE in the germline V gene. The CDR3 runs 17 residues. The CDR3 region is CASSALNGGGASDTQYF. The CDR3 nucleotides read TGTGCCAGCAGCGCCCTCAATGGCGGGGGGGCTTCAGATACGCAGTATTTT.